The 30 T cell receptor beta chains given below trace back to one sample, sequenced in a study of shared clonotypes between healthy human individuals. The repertoire was sequenced with immunoSEQ multiplex PCR; TCRdb's copy has only in-frame clones and lacks some. The sample holds some 1,600,000 clones; 98% are singletons and the top ten take roughly 0.42%. The sequencing sample was made of naive CD4+ T cells sorted from blood. As for subset: CD45RA+ positively selected. These receptor sequences come from a man aged 25 to 45 in good health.

The V and J genes are TRBV10-3 and TRBJ2-3; perhaps TRBD1 as D (5 bases). CDR1 and CDR2 (germline): ENHRY, SYGVKD. V was cut by 11 bases and J by 0 bases, with 15 bases left in between. The length of the CDR3 is 14 residues. The CDR3 loop is CASRGLLSTDTQYF. The CDR3 DNA follows: TGTGCCTCTAGGGGTCTTTTGAGCACAGATACGCAGTATTTT.

The chain links TRBV5-4 to TRBJ2-7; 7 bases map to TRBD2. Germline-derived CDR1 and CDR2 are SGHNT and YYREEE (reference sequence). With 4 bases clipped from V and 2 bases from J, the junction kept 6 bases outside the gene matches. CDR3 length: 14 residues. The CDR3: CASSPGLPPYEQYF. The CDR3 DNA reads as TGTGCCAGCAGCCCGGGACTACCCCCCTACGAGCAGTACTTC.

The chain links TRBV28 to TRBJ2-7; no definite D call. In germline, CDR1 is MDHEN, CDR2 SYDVKM. There are 14 residues in the CDR3. The V gene lost 7 bases and the J gene lost 4 bases, with 17 bases spanning the gap. Written as DNA, the CDR3 is TGTGCCAGCATCGGCCCCGGGCAGTTGTACGAGCAGTACTTC. It yields the protein CASIGPGQLYEQYF.

The V call is TRBV1, the J call TRBJ2-5; the listed D gene, TRBD2, was not tested against the DNA. TRBV1 is listed as a pseudogene. This CDR3 has 19 amino acids. The CDR3, as DNA: TGCACCAGCAGCCAAGAACAAAAAGGTGGGACTAGCGGCCCGGAGACCCAGTACTTC. Translated: CTSSQEQKGGTSGPETQYF.

The chain joins TRBV25-1 to TRBJ1-3; 8 nucleotides match TRBD1. V was clipped by 6 bases and J by 4 bases; unmatched bases: 2. Germline CDR1 reads MGHDK; CDR2 reads SYGVNS. The CDR3 totals 13 residues. CDR3 sequence: CASRGQGGNTIYF. CDR3 in DNA: TGTGCCAGCAGAGGACAGGGAGGAAACACCATATATTTT. The full variable domain, with the rest looked up from reference TRBV25-1 and TRBJ1-3, is EADIYQTPRYLVIGTGKKITLECSQTMGHDKMYWYQQDPGMELHLIHYSYGVNSTEKGDLSSESTVSRIRTEHFPLTLESARPSHTSQYLCASRGQGGNTIYFGEGSWLTVV.

J is TRBJ2-7 and V is TRBV5-5, with a weak D call TRBD2 (6 bases). Germline V gene lookup returns CDR1 SGHKS and CDR2 YYEKEE (reference sequence). V dropped 0 bases and J dropped 4 bases, with 11 bases sitting between them. CDR3 length equals 14 residues. CDR3 region: CASSLDPGGYEQYF. Written as DNA, the CDR3 is TGTGCCAGCAGCTTGGACCCAGGAGGGTACGAGCAGTACTTC.

The chain is built from TRBV18 and TRBJ2-2, with 10 bases aligning to TRBD1. V lost 4 bases and J lost 0; bases outside the gene matches: 2. Germline V gene lookup returns CDR1 KGHSH and CDR2 LQKENI. The CDR3 has 16 amino acids. Here the CDR3 DNA reads TGTGCCAGCTCACGTGGACAGGGGGCGAACACCGGGGAGCTGTTTTTT. This encodes CASSRGQGANTGELFF. Full variable domain (remainder filled in from reference TRBV18 and TRBJ2-2): NAGVMQNPRHLVRRRGQEARLRCSPMKGHSHVYWYRQLPEEGLKFMVYLQKENIIDESGMPKERFSAEFPKEGPSILRIQQVVRGDSAAYFCASSRGQGANTGELFFGEGSRLTVL.

The chain joins TRBV27 to TRBJ2-7; possibly TRBD1 or TRBD2 for D (6 bases each). The CDR3 is 14 amino acids. CDR1 and CDR2 from the germline V gene are MNHEY and SMNVEV (reference sequence). Trimming removed 3 bases from V and 7 bases from J, with 16 bases in between. As DNA, the CDR3 is TGTGCCAGCAGTTTCAATTGGGGGGCAGAAGAGCAGTACTTC. Translating it yields CASSFNWGAEEQYF.

This chain connects TRBV27 to TRBJ2-1; D ambiguous. CDR1 and CDR2 from the germline V gene are MNHEY and SMNVEV (reference sequence). The CDR3 extends over 14 amino acids. V lost 4 bases to trimming and J lost 0 bases, with 7 bases between them. Written as DNA, the CDR3 is TGTGCCAGCAGTTACAAAAGCTCCTACAATGAGCAGTTCTTC. Translating it yields CASSYKSSYNEQFF.

Notes on this clone: The sample holds other DNA sequences that translate to the same CDR3. The chain has TRBV10-3 and TRBJ2-7; TRBD2 matches at 9 bases. There are 14 residues in the CDR3. V gave up 5 bases and J gave up 0 bases; unmatched junction bases: 2. From germline, CDR1 is ENHRY and CDR2 SYGVKD. The CDR3 region has the DNA TGTGCCATCAGTCTAGCGGGGAGCTCCTACGAGCAGTACTTC. Encoded protein: CAISLAGSSYEQYF.

Comments on this clone: The same CDR3 also results from other DNA sequences found in this sample. The V gene is TRBV5-1, the J gene TRBJ2-2; tentatively, D is TRBD2 (6 bases). CDR3 size: 14 residues. Germline V lookup: CDR1 SGHRS, CDR2 YFSETQ. Trimming left V 1 base short and J 5 bases short, with 9 bases between. CDR3 in amino acids: CASSLLGGTGELFF. The DNA for the CDR3 is TGCGCCAGCAGCTTGTTGGGGGGAACCGGGGAGCTGTTTTTT. Combining the CDR3 with reference TRBV5-1 and TRBJ2-2 gives the whole variable domain KAGVTQTPRYLIKTRGQQVTLSCSPISGHRSVSWYQQTPGQGLQFLFEYFSETQRNKGNFPGRFSGRQFSNSRSEMNVSTLELGDSALYLCASSLLGGTGELFFGEGSRLTVL.

The chain joins TRBV5-1 to TRBJ2-3; 13 positions agree with TRBD2. Germline V gives CDR1 SGHRS, CDR2 YFSETQ. V shed 1 base, J shed 1 base, and the junction held 9 bases outside the gene matches. The CDR3 runs to 19 residues. The CDR3 here is CASSLLLAGGKGGTDTQYF. The CDR3 DNA follows: TGCGCCAGCAGCTTGCTACTAGCGGGAGGGAAGGGAGGCACAGATACGCAGTATTTT.

V is TRBV4-3 and J is TRBJ2-1; D call uncertain. The CDR3 spans 14 residues. Looked up from germline, CDR1 is LGHNA and CDR2 is YSLEER. The V end lost 1 base, the J end lost 2 bases, and 6 bases lay between the germline ends. In DNA form, the CDR3 reads TGCGCCAGCAGCCAAGGACTTACCTACAATGAGCAGTTCTTC. Translated: CASSQGLTYNEQFF.

The gene calls are TRBV28 and TRBJ2-5, with D perhaps assigned TRBD1 or TRBD2 (6 bases each). V was clipped by 1 base and J by 4 bases, with 10 bases between them. Germline V gene sequence: CDR1 MDHEN, CDR2 SYDVKM. The length of the CDR3 is 14 residues. Written as DNA, the CDR3 is TGTGCCAGCAGTTTATTACAGGGAGGAGAGACCCAGTACTTC. This encodes CASSLLQGGETQYF. Full variable domain (rest looked up from reference TRBV28 and TRBJ2-5): DVKVTQSSRYLVKRTGEKVFLECVQDMDHENMFWYRQDPGLGLRLIYFSYDVKMKEKGDIPEGYSVSREKKERFSLILESASTNQTSMYLCASSLLQGGETQYFGPGTRLLVL.

The chain uses TRBV5-8 and TRBJ2-1, with D hard to call. The V and J ends lost 0 bases and 5 bases respectively, with 6 bases between them. CDR1 SGHTS and CDR2 YDEGEE come from the germline V gene. The CDR3 extends over 13 amino acids. The CDR3 loop reads CASSLVRNNEQFF. As DNA, the CDR3 is TGTGCCAGCAGCTTGGTACGGAACAATGAGCAGTTCTTC.

The rearrangement uses TRBV5-1 and TRBJ2-7, with 9 bases matching TRBD1. Germline V CDR1 and CDR2: SGHRS, YFSETQ. Trimming cost V 4 bases and J 6 bases; bases outside gene matches: 11. The CDR3 has 15 residues. The CDR3 spells CASSIDRGGMVEQYF. Here the CDR3 DNA reads TGCGCCAGCAGCATCGACAGGGGGGGAATGGTCGAGCAGTACTTC.

This clone has only one observation. The V call is TRBV18, the J call TRBJ2-1; D not resolved. The germline CDR1 and CDR2 sequences are KGHSH and LQKENI. The CDR3 loop spans 15 amino acids. With 4 bases removed from V and 0 bases from J, the gap between germline ends came to 10 bases. CDR3 amino acids: CASSLDQSSYNEQFF. CDR3 bases: TGTGCCAGCTCACTCGACCAGAGCTCCTACAATGAGCAGTTCTTC.

This clone has more than one count but fewer than ten. This sample also contains other DNA sequences that code for the same CDR3. The V gene is TRBV29-1, the J gene TRBJ2-7; the D is unclear. Germline values: CDR1 SQVTM, CDR2 ANQGSEA. Trimming stripped 4 bases from V and 1 base from J, with 2 bases between. CDR3 length equals 10 residues. CDR3 nucleotide sequence: TGCAGCGTTGGGTCCTACGAGCAGTACTTC. It specifies CSVGSYEQYF.

CDR3 coding DNA: TGTGCCAGCAGCACTAGCGGTACCTACAATGAGCAGTTCTTC. Translating gives CASSTSGTYNEQFF. The V gene is TRBV14, the J gene TRBJ2-1; TRBD2 agrees at 8 bases. Trimming at V came to 5 bases and at J to 2 bases, leaving 2 bases not matched to a gene. CDR1 is SGHDN and CDR2 is FVKESK in the germline V gene. This CDR3 has 14 amino acids.

The rearrangement links TRBV18 to TRBJ2-1; 10 bases are shared with TRBD1. Trimming at V came to 6 bases and at J to 7 bases, leaving 9 bases not matched to a gene. The germline gives CDR1 KGHSH, CDR2 LQKENI. The CDR3 has 15 amino acids. The CDR3 bases are TGTGCCAGCTCTACCGAGACAGGGGGCAGAAATGAGCAGTTCTTC. This gives the protein CASSTETGGRNEQFF. Based on the CDR3 plus reference TRBV18 and TRBJ2-1, the full variable domain is NAGVMQNPRHLVRRRGQEARLRCSPMKGHSHVYWYRQLPEEGLKFMVYLQKENIIDESGMPKERFSAEFPKEGPSILRIQQVVRGDSAAYFCASSTETGGRNEQFFGPGTRLTVL.

The V and J genes are TRBV5-4 and TRBJ1-1; no firm D call. CDR3 length: 14 residues. CDR1 and CDR2 from the germline V gene are SGHNT and YYREEE (reference sequence). V shed 0 bases and J shed 6 bases, with 12 bases lying between them. The CDR3 is CASSLASAFAEAFF. The CDR3 nucleotides are TGTGCCAGCAGCTTGGCCTCGGCCTTCGCTGAAGCTTTCTTT.

The rearrangement joins TRBV7-2 to TRBJ2-7, with 11 bases that match TRBD2. This CDR3 is 17 amino acids long. In germline, CDR1 is SGHTA, CDR2 FQGNSA. V shed 1 base, J shed 2 bases, and the junction held 7 bases outside the gene matches. Written as DNA, the CDR3 is TGTGCCAGCAGCTTAGGGACTAGCGGGCGCAATCCCTACGAGCAGTACTTC. Its protein product is CASSLGTSGRNPYEQYF.

The chain employs TRBV7-2 and TRBJ1-4; 9 bases are shared with TRBD1. Germline CDR1 is SGHTA and CDR2 is FQGNSA. CDR3 length: 15 amino acids. V lost 2 bases, J lost 5 bases, and 3 bases stayed unmatched. The CDR3 loop is CASSLYGQGNEKLFF. The CDR3 nucleotides are TGTGCCAGCAGCTTATATGGACAGGGGAATGAAAAACTGTTTTTT.

The rearrangement joins TRBV5-1 to TRBJ1-4, with 7 nucleotides matching TRBD1. The CDR3 covers 16 residues. V was clipped by 4 bases and J by 0 bases; unmatched bases: 6. The germline CDR1 and CDR2 sequences are SGHRS and YFSETQ. CDR3: CASSAGQGATNEKLFF. In DNA form, the CDR3 reads TGCGCCAGCAGCGCAGGTCAGGGGGCAACTAATGAAAAACTGTTTTTT.

The genes are TRBV5-5 and TRBJ2-5; weak D call: TRBD1 (5 bases). The CDR3 is 14 amino acids. Trimming took 4 bases from V and 7 from J, leaving 17 bases between them. Germline CDR1 and CDR2: SGHKS and YYEKEE (reference sequence). CDR3 nucleotides: TGTGCCAGCAGCCCGCCTCCGACAGTAGGGACCCAGTACTTC. It is translated as CASSPPPTVGTQYF.

The table lists this clone with a count of one. The identical CDR3 is also encoded by other nucleotide sequences in the sample. The rearrangement links TRBV19 to TRBJ2-7; no firm D call. Trimming stripped 5 bases from V and 0 bases from J, with 5 bases between. The CDR3 runs 12 residues. Germline V gives CDR1 LNHDA, CDR2 SQIVND (reference sequence). CDR3: CASSSVSYEQYF. CDR3 nucleotides: TGTGCCAGTAGTTCCGTCTCCTACGAGCAGTACTTC.

This rearrangement joins TRBV5-1 to TRBJ2-7; no clear D. Germline loops: CDR1 SGHRS, CDR2 YFSETQ. Trimming took off 4 bases at V and 2 bases at J, with 10 bases between the two ends. This CDR3 comprises 13 residues. CDR3: CASSLDLTYEQYF. CDR3 nucleotide sequence: TGCGCCAGCAGCCTGGACCTAACCTACGAGCAGTACTTC.

This sequence joins TRBV28 and TRBJ2-2, with TRBD2 matching over 9 bases. The CDR3 length is 14 residues. Germline CDR1 reads MDHEN; CDR2 reads SYDVKM. V was clipped by 9 bases and J by 6 bases; unmatched bases: 8. CDR3 residues: CASTSGRSPGELFF. CDR3 DNA: TGTGCCAGTACAAGCGGGAGGTCTCCCGGGGAGCTGTTTTTT.

Remarks on this clone: The same CDR3 also results from other DNA sequences found in this sample. This rearrangement joins TRBV28 to TRBJ2-1, with D uncertain. Germline CDR1 MDHEN, CDR2 SYDVKM. The CDR3 is made up of 11 amino acids. V shed 4 bases and J shed 5 bases, with 3 bases lying between them. CDR3 in amino acids: CASSSNNEQFF. The CDR3 DNA reads TGTGCCAGCAGTTCGAACAATGAGCAGTTCTTC.

This clone was observed a single time. The V call is TRBV6-1, the J call TRBJ2-5; D is unclear. Trimming stripped 1 base from V and 4 bases from J, with 4 bases between. The CDR3 runs to 12 residues. CDR1 MNHNS and CDR2 SASEGT come from the germline V gene. The CDR3 reads CASSEEGETQYF. The CDR3 nucleotides are TGTGCCAGCAGTGAAGAGGGAGAGACCCAGTACTTC.